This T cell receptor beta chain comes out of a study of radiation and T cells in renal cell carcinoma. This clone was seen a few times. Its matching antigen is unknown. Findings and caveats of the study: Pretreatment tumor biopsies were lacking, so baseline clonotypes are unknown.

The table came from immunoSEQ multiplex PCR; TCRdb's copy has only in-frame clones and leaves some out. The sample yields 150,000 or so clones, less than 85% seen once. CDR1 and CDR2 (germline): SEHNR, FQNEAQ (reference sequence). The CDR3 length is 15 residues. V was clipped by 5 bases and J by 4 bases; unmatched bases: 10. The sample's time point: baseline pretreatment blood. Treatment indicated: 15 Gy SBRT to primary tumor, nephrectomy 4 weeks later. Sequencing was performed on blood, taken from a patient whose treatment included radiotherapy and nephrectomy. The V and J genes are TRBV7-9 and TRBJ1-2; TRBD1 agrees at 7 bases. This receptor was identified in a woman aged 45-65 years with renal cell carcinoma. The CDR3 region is CASSRGQAPGYGYTF. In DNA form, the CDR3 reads TGTGCCAGCAGCCGCGGACAGGCGCCTGGCTATGGCTACACCTTC. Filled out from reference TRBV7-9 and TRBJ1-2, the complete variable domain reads DTGVSQNPRHKITKRGQNVTFRCDPISEHNRLYWYRQTLGQGPEFLTYFQNEAQLEKSRLLSDRFSAERPKGSFSTLEIQRTEQGDSAMYLCASSRGQAPGYGYTFGSGTRLTVV.